This T cell receptor (beta chain) was captured by sequencing in a study of blood T cell repertoires in COVID-19. Study details: The United States, Italy and Spain provided the acute and convalescent COVID-19 samples. T cells, B-cell-depleted T cells, or PBMCs provided the cDNA or gDNA that served as material.

Source study methods: From reference gene primer amplification, estimates of nucleated cell counts were derived. TCRdb keeps only in-frame clones here, not all; method: immunoSEQ multiplex PCR. V, J and clone size reflect that table, while D and trimming were determined from the DNA. This sample has tens of thousands of clones, with about 79% found just once. This clone was counted a single time. The V and J ends lost 6 bases and 5 bases, in that order; junction bases with no gene match: 7. Germline assignment: CDR1 MDHEN and CDR2 SYDVKM. This CDR3 region has 15 residues. Sequenced material: peripheral blood. The chain joins TRBV28 to TRBJ2-1; 10 bases agree with TRBD1. This clonotype was sampled from a human donor in a cohort sampled during active COVID-19. CDR3: CASSSGTGVDNEQFF. In nucleotides, the CDR3 is TGTGCCAGCAGCTCCGGGACAGGGGTCGACAATGAGCAGTTCTTC.